This entry lists 18 T cell receptor beta chains sequenced from one sample in a study of cytomegalovirus exposure and HLA in healthy donors. PCR primers comprised 60 Vbeta and 13 Jbeta primers. The method was immunoSEQ multiplex PCR; TCRdb's version includes in-frame clones alone and lacks a portion of them. Of around 67,000 clones listed, roughly 72% were seen once; the top ten hold 22%. Sequencing was carried out using PBMCs. The receptors were gathered from a woman aged 30 to 39 in good health and CMV-seropositive.

The rearrangement uses TRBV29-1 and TRBJ2-7; D is unresolved. V was clipped by 0 bases and J by 6 bases, with 9 bases between them. Germline V lookup: CDR1 SQVTM, CDR2 ANQGSEA. This CDR3 spans 12 amino acids. The CDR3 nucleotides are TGCAGCGTTGAAGAGGTTAGTCGCGAGCAGTACTTC. Its translation: CSVEEVSREQYF.

This clone was seen a handful of times. V gene TRBV19 combines with J gene TRBJ1-2; 10 bases are a match to TRBD1. The germline V gene encodes CDR1 LNHDA and CDR2 SQIVND (reference sequence). This CDR3 contains 14 residues. The junction had 9 bases not matched to a gene; V was cut back by 7 bases and J by 7 bases. The CDR3 sequence is CASTPTGGLGGYTF. CDR3 sequence (DNA): TGTGCCAGTACCCCGACAGGGGGCCTGGGTGGCTACACCTTC.

The V and J genes are TRBV11-3 and TRBJ2-1; 11 bases agree with TRBD2. This CDR3 is 15 amino acids long. Germline lookup yields CDR1 SGHNT and CDR2 YENEEA. V dropped 5 bases and J dropped 4; count of bases not matched to a gene: 4. Here the CDR3 reads CASSPGTSGYNEQFF. CDR3 DNA sequence: TGTGCCAGCAGCCCCGGGACTAGCGGTTACAATGAGCAGTTCTTC.

This chain joins TRBV2 and TRBJ2-3; 7 bases fit TRBD2. This CDR3 is built from 14 residues. J gave up 3 bases and V 3 bases, and 3 bases lay outside the gene matches. Germline V lookup: CDR1 SNHLY, CDR2 FYNNEI. The CDR3 protein is CASSDTGGTDTQYF. CDR3 nucleotide sequence: TGTGCCAGCAGTGACACGGGAGGTACAGATACGCAGTATTTT.

J is TRBJ2-7 and V is TRBV25-1; 8 nucleotides line up with TRBD1. CDR1 and CDR2 from the germline V gene are MGHDK and SYGVNS. V lost 10 bases to trimming and J lost 3 bases; unmatched junction nucleotides: 11. This CDR3 has 14 residues. The CDR3 DNA reads as TGTGCCAATAATCGGGACAGGCGATACTACGAGCAGTACTTC. It translates to CANNRDRRYYEQYF.

To note about this clone: Other DNA sequences in the same sample also yield this CDR3. The chain joins TRBV5-1 to TRBJ1-1; D uncertain. CDR3 length equals 13 residues. Germline V gene data show CDR1 as SGHRS and CDR2 as YFSETQ. The ends were cut back, 0 bases at V and 1 base at J, with 4 bases in the middle. The CDR3 DNA is TGCGCCAGCAGCTTGGCCGGGAACACTGAAGCTTTCTTT. Amino acids: CASSLAGNTEAFF.

This clone was picked up a small number of times. Here the CDR3 reads CASSQVLAGDQEQFF. DNA for the CDR3: TGCGCCAGCAGCCAAGTACTAGCGGGAGATCAGGAGCAGTTCTTC. The gene calls are TRBV4-1 and TRBJ2-1, with 11 nucleotides matching TRBD2. CDR1 and CDR2 from the germline V gene are MGHRA and YSYEKL. This CDR3 comprises 15 residues. After removal of 1 base from V and 10 bases from J, the junction contained 6 bases not matched to a gene.

This chain uses TRBV28 with TRBJ2-5; perhaps TRBD1 as D (6 bases). The V and J ends lost 5 bases and 9 bases respectively, with 25 bases between them. The CDR3 runs 16 residues. Germline V lookup: CDR1 MDHEN, CDR2 SYDVKM. CDR3 residues: CASSPASPLGAMAQYF. In DNA form, the CDR3 reads TGTGCCAGCAGTCCCGCCTCCCCTTTGGGGGCAATGGCCCAGTACTTC.

V gene TRBV5-1 combines with J gene TRBJ1-2; TRBD1 agrees at 8 bases. Germline-derived CDR1 and CDR2 are SGHRS and YFSETQ. V trimming: 4 bases; J trimming: 5 bases; junction bases outside the gene matches: 7. The CDR3 has 14 amino acids. This CDR3 is CASSPLDRGYGYTF. Here the CDR3 DNA reads TGCGCCAGCAGCCCCCTTGACAGGGGTTATGGCTACACCTTC.

This clone was detected only once. The rearrangement joins TRBV29-1 to TRBJ1-2; possibly TRBD1 for D (5 bases). V lost 4 bases and J 7 bases, leaving 13 bases between the germline ends. The germline V gene encodes CDR1 SQVTM and CDR2 ANQGSEA. The CDR3 spans 12 residues. DNA for the CDR3: TGCAGCGTTGGTGTTGGAGGGGCTGGCTACACCTTC. Protein: CSVGVGGAGYTF.

The gene calls are TRBV7-8 and TRBJ2-2; the D gene is possibly TRBD2 (5 bases). Germline lookup yields CDR1 SGHVS and CDR2 FQNEAQ. The CDR3 extends over 16 amino acids. Between the trimmed V and J ends, which lost 1 base and 1 base, there was a span of 10 bases. CDR3 amino acids: CASSLVGGLNTGELFF. For the CDR3, the DNA is TGTGCCAGCAGCTTAGTTGGAGGCCTGAACACCGGGGAGCTGTTTTTT.

J is TRBJ2-2 and V is TRBV7-9; 7 nucleotides line up with TRBD1. The junction had 16 bases not matched to a gene; V was cut back by 5 bases and J by 10 bases. The CDR3 is made up of 16 amino acids. Germline loops: CDR1 SEHNR, CDR2 FQNEAQ (reference sequence). DNA of the CDR3: TGTGCCAGCAGCCCGACCATGGTCCGACAGGGCGTGGAGCTGTTTTTT. It yields the protein CASSPTMVRQGVELFF.

The chain uses TRBV11-2 and TRBJ1-2; maybe TRBD1 (5 bases). The V and J ends lost 5 bases and 3 bases respectively, with 13 bases between them. Germline V lookup: CDR1 SGHAT, CDR2 FQNNGV. The CDR3 has 14 residues. DNA for the CDR3: TGTGCCAGCAGCATTCAGGGTGTGGACTATGGCTACACCTTC. It is translated as CASSIQGVDYGYTF.

The rearrangement uses TRBV14 and TRBJ2-5; no clear D gene. V was pared by 0 bases and J by 7 bases, with 24 bases between. Germline values: CDR1 SGHDN, CDR2 FVKESK. CDR3 length: 18 amino acids. CDR3 sequence (DNA): TGTGCCAGCAGCCAAGATAGTACGGCCCTGTTCGCCCGAGGGACCCAGTACTTC. Amino acids: CASSQDSTALFARGTQYF. Combining the CDR3 with reference TRBV14 and TRBJ2-5 gives the whole variable domain EAGVTQFPSHSVIEKGQTVTLRCDPISGHDNLYWYRRVMGKEIKFLLHFVKESKQDESGMPNNRFLAERTGGTYSTLKVQPAELEDSGVYFCASSQDSTALFARGTQYFGPGTRLLVL.

This clone has only one observation. The CDR3 spells CASSQTGPEQYF. The CDR3 nucleotides read TGCGCCAGCAGCCAGACAGGGCCCGAGCAGTACTTC. The V gene is TRBV5-1, the J gene TRBJ2-7; 7 bases are shared with TRBD1. Unmatched junction bases numbered 4, after V lost 4 bases and J lost 6 bases. CDR3 length: 12 amino acids. Germline values: CDR1 SGHRS, CDR2 YFSETQ.

The V and J genes are TRBV28 and TRBJ2-1; TRBD1 matches at 7 bases. The CDR3 length is 13 residues. V shed 6 bases and J 9 bases; nucleotides not matched to a gene: 8. CDR1 and CDR2 from the germline V gene are MDHEN and SYDVKM. This chain's CDR3 is CASRMTGWGEQFF. The CDR3 nucleotides read TGTGCCAGCAGGATGACAGGGTGGGGTGAGCAGTTCTTC.

The J gene is TRBJ2-3, the V gene TRBV7-3; 9 nucleotides line up with TRBD2. The J segment lost 4 bases and the V segment lost 2 bases, leaving 1 base of the junction unmatched. Germline V CDR1 and CDR2: SGHTA, FQGTGA. This CDR3 region has 14 residues. CDR3 amino acids: CASSLAGGADTQYF. The CDR3 DNA follows: TGTGCCAGCAGCTTAGCGGGAGGGGCAGATACGCAGTATTTT.

The gene calls are TRBV7-9 and TRBJ2-5; 12 bases map to TRBD2. V was clipped by 5 bases and J by 5 bases; unmatched bases: 12. The germline V gene has CDR1 SEHNR and CDR2 FQNEAQ (reference sequence). This CDR3 is built from 17 residues. The CDR3 DNA reads TGTGCCAGCAGCCTTCTAGCGGGAGGGGTCGGAGGGGAGACCCAGTACTTC. Translating gives CASSLLAGGVGGETQYF. Filled out from reference TRBV7-9 and TRBJ2-5, the complete variable domain reads DTGVSQNPRHKITKRGQNVTFRCDPISEHNRLYWYRQTLGQGPEFLTYFQNEAQLEKSRLLSDRFSAERPKGSFSTLEIQRTEQGDSAMYLCASSLLAGGVGGETQYFGPGTRLLVL.